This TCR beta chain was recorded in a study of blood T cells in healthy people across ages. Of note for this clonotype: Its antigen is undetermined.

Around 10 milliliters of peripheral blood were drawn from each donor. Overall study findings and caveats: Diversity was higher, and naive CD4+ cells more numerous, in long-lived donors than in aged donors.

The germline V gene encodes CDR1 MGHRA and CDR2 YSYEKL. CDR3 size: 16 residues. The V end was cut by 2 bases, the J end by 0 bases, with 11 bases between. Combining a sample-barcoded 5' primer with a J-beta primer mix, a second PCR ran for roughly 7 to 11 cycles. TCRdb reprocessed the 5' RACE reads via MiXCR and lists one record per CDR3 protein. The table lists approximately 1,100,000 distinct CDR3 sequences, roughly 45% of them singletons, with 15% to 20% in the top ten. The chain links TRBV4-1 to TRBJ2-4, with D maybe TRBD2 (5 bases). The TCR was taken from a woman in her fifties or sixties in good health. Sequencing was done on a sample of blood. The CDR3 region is CASSQTGNLAKNIQYF. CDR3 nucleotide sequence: TGCGCCAGCAGCCAAACGGGAAACTTAGCCAAAAACATTCAGTACTTC.